This paragraph covers one TCR beta chain sequence. Method: immunoSEQ multiplex PCR; TCRdb's copy keeps in-frame clones and lacks some. The sample yields 150,000 to 200,000 clones, around nine tenths seen once. This specimen comes from a study of blood T cell repertoires in COVID-19. The overall study: Acute-phase and convalescent COVID-19 samples originated in the United States, Italy and Spain. T cells, B-cell-depleted T cells, or PBMCs supplied cDNA or gDNA.

V was clipped by 4 bases and J by 1 base; unmatched bases: 5. This CDR3 spans 17 amino acids. CDR1 is SGHTA, CDR2 FQGNSA, per germline. The sample was peripheral blood. The clonotype comes from a man in his 70s with acute or convalescent COVID-19. The V gene is TRBV7-2, the J gene TRBJ2-6; 9 bases fit TRBD2. The CDR3 region has the DNA TGTGCCAGCAGCTCGACTAGCGGAGGGTCTGGGGCCAACGTCCTGACTTTC. This translates into CASSSTSGGSGANVLTF.